A single T cell receptor beta chain is shown here with its context. For every subset, genomic DNA was evenly distributed across several immunoSEQ plates. Replicate sorted-subset PCRs were loaded with around 200 ng DNA, 25,000 to 30,000 T cell genomes. Produced via immunoSEQ multiplex PCR; TCRdb's table is partial and in-frame only. The sample includes 550,000 to 700,000 clones, around 73% seen only once; the top ten take around 2%. These data originate in a study of shared clonotypes between healthy human individuals. As for the study in general: For every donor, three CD4 naive, three CD4 memory, two CD8 naive and one CD8 memory plates were used.

The CDR3 is made up of 13 amino acids. Germline V CDR1 and CDR2: SGHTA, FQGNSA. With 5 bases clipped from V and 5 bases from J, the junction kept 3 bases outside the gene matches. Sequenced input: memory CD4+ T cells sorted from blood. Subset noted: CD45RA-negative fraction. The chain employs TRBV7-2 and TRBJ1-1, with TRBD1 matching 9 bases. The sequence was obtained from a woman aged 25 to 39 in good health. The CDR3 coding sequence is TGTGCCAGCAGCCGACAGGGGGTAACTGAAGCTTTCTTT. This sequence encodes CASSRQGVTEAFF.